This entry lists 30 T cell receptor beta chains sequenced from one sample in a study of T-cell reconstitution after alpha-beta-depleted transplantation in children. The authors prepared the TCRbeta library with unique molecular identifiers. TCRdb reprocessed the PCR reads with MiXCR, giving one entry per CDR3 protein. This table holds 120,000 to 150,000 distinct CDR3 sequences, around 9% found once. The input for sequencing was PBMCs, mostly from graft donor cells, taken 180 days after TCRalphabeta/CD19-depleted stem cell transplant. These receptors originate from a female patient aged 2-9 years who had a stem cell transplant for congenital amegakaryocytic thrombocytopenia, so the T cells may come from the graft donor.

The table lists this clonotype with many counts. This chain links TRBV5-5 with TRBJ1-2; no reliable D call. V lost 0 bases and J 2 bases, leaving 5 bases between the germline ends. The CDR3 is 13 amino acids. Germline-derived CDR1 and CDR2 are SGHKS and YYEKEE (reference sequence). CDR3 nucleotide sequence: TGTGCCAGCAGCTTGGTCCTAAACTATGGCTACACCTTC. This sequence encodes CASSLVLNYGYTF. Full variable domain (remainder filled in from reference TRBV5-5 and TRBJ1-2): DAGVTQSPTHLIKTRGQQVTLRCSPISGHKSVSWYQQVLGQGPQFIFQYYEKEERGRGNFPDRFSARQFPNYSSELNVNALLLGDSALYLCASSLVLNYGYTFGSGTRLTVV.

Remarks on this clonotype: A read error may be the cause here, since a much bigger clone is one base away. The chain uses TRBV29-1 and TRBJ2-7; D gene ambiguous. With 5 bases removed from V and 4 bases from J, the gap between germline ends came to 12 bases. The CDR3 totals 12 residues. Germline CDR1 is SQVTM and CDR2 is ANQGSEA. The CDR3: CSVLDKKYEQYF. The CDR3 region has the DNA TGCAGCGTTCTTGACAAGAAATACGAGCAGTACTTC.

This clonotype was observed many times. The V gene is TRBV7-9, the J gene TRBJ1-6; D ambiguous. The CDR3 extends over 13 amino acids. Germline V gene data show CDR1 as SEHNR and CDR2 as FQNEAQ (reference sequence). V gave up 8 bases and J gave up 7 bases, with 12 bases separating them. In DNA, the CDR3 is TGTGCCAGCGGGCCCATCATCAATTCACCCCTCCACTTT. This sequence encodes CASGPIINSPLHF.

The chain's CDR3 is CASSHPLAGEQYF. The CDR3 nucleotides are TGCGCCAGCAGCCACCCACTAGCGGGCGAGCAGTACTTC. The chain recombines TRBV4-1 with TRBJ2-7, with TRBD2 matching 9 bases. J lost 6 bases, V lost 3 bases, and 3 bases had no gene match. The CDR3 length is 13 residues. Germline V gene data show CDR1 as MGHRA and CDR2 as YSYEKL.

This clonotype was observed many times. V and J are TRBV19 and TRBJ2-2; 10 positions match TRBD1. V gave up 2 bases and J gave up 4 bases; unmatched junction bases: 10. CDR1 and CDR2 (germline): LNHDA, SQIVND (reference sequence). CDR3 length equals 18 residues. CDR3 protein: CASSISDRGGYSTGELFF. The DNA of the CDR3 is TGTGCCAGTAGTATATCGGACAGGGGGGGGTATAGCACCGGGGAGCTGTTTTTT.

A few counts support this clonotype. This chain joins TRBV20-1 and TRBJ2-1; either TRBD1 or TRBD2 may fit D (5 bases each). Germline CDR1 DFQATT, CDR2 SNEGSKA (reference sequence). The CDR3 length is 16 residues. Trimming removed 3 bases at V and 0 bases at J, with 15 bases between. The CDR3 sequence is CSARGVVVSSYNEQFF. The CDR3, as DNA: TGCAGTGCTAGGGGGGTGGTCGTAAGCTCCTACAATGAGCAGTTCTTC.

There are a few counts of this clonotype. The chain employs TRBV15 and TRBJ2-1; D may correspond to TRBD1 or TRBD2 (6 bases each). This CDR3 spans 17 amino acids. In germline, CDR1 is LNHNV, CDR2 YYDKDF (reference sequence). Between the trimmed V and J ends, which lost 3 bases and 7 bases, there was a span of 22 bases. The CDR3: CATSRKKVEGGRNEQFF. The DNA for the CDR3 is TGTGCCACCAGCAGGAAAAAGGTCGAGGGGGGACGGAATGAGCAGTTCTTC.

This clonotype showed up many times. The V gene is TRBV28, the J gene TRBJ1-2, with D possibly matching TRBD1 (5 bases). Between the trimmed V and J ends, which lost 6 bases and 4 bases, there was a span of 12 bases. CDR3 length: 13 amino acids. Germline values: CDR1 MDHEN, CDR2 SYDVKM. The CDR3 is CASRRGAGYGYTF. In nucleotides, the CDR3 is TGTGCCAGCAGGAGGGGAGCGGGCTATGGCTACACCTTC.

This clonotype was seen only a few times. The J gene is TRBJ2-3, the V gene TRBV7-9; TRBD2 matches at 10 bases. The CDR3 totals 16 residues. CDR1 and CDR2 (germline): SEHNR, FQNEAQ (reference sequence). V lost 5 bases and J lost 2; bases outside the gene matches: 7. CDR3 in amino acids: CASSPGLADYTDTQYF. The CDR3 nucleotides are TGTGCCAGCAGCCCAGGACTAGCGGACTACACAGATACGCAGTATTTT.

This clonotype has a count of ten or more. The chain has TRBV5-1 and TRBJ2-5, with TRBD2 matching 8 bases. The germline V gene has CDR1 SGHRS and CDR2 YFSETQ. The CDR3 is 15 amino acids. Trimming took 7 bases from V and 1 from J; bases not matched to a gene: 9. Written as DNA, the CDR3 is TGCGCCAGCTGCCCAGCGGGGGCTCCCCAAGAGACCCAGTACTTC. Residues: CASCPAGAPQETQYF.

In this sample, this clonotype turned up many times. The chain joins TRBV12-3 or TRBV12-4 to TRBJ1-1; D is unresolved. V was trimmed by 3 bases and J by 1 base, leaving 6 bases between them. The CDR3 totals 13 residues. In DNA form, the CDR3 reads TGTGCCAGCAGTTTTACAGAGAACACTGAAGCTTTCTTT. Its translation is CASSFTENTEAFF.

This clonotype was observed a handful of times. The chain is built from TRBV12-2 and TRBJ2-5; the table's D call of TRBD2 was not tested on the DNA. TRBV12-2 is an annotated pseudogene. The CDR3 totals 15 residues. The DNA for the CDR3 is TGTGCAAGTCGCTTAGAATTAGCGGGCCAAGAGACCCAGTACTTC. This translates into CASRLELAGQETQYF.

In this sample, this clonotype turned up many times. The chain combines TRBV12-3 or TRBV12-4 with TRBJ2-2; possible D gene TRBD1, 6 bases. V was pared by 7 bases and J by 0 bases, with 12 bases between. The CDR3 loop spans 15 amino acids. The CDR3 DNA reads as TGTGCCAGCACCACGGACAGTGCGAACACCGGGGAGCTGTTTTTT. It is translated as CASTTDSANTGELFF.

This clonotype was detected ten times or more. V gene TRBV3-1 combines with J gene TRBJ2-7; tentatively, D is TRBD1 (6 bases). V dropped 1 base and J dropped 2 bases, with 12 bases sitting between them. The germline gives CDR1 LGHDT, CDR2 YNNKEL (reference sequence). The CDR3 is made up of 15 amino acids. The CDR3 nucleotides are TGTGCCAGCAGCCAAGGCCCGGGACATACCTACGAGCAGTACTTC. The encoded protein is CASSQGPGHTYEQYF.

This clonotype was detected ten times or more. The gene calls are TRBV5-5 and TRBJ1-4; D call uncertain. The germline V gene has CDR1 SGHKS and CDR2 YYEKEE (reference sequence). V was trimmed by 0 bases and J by 6 bases, leaving 12 bases between them. CDR3 length: 15 amino acids. CDR3 bases: TGTGCCAGCAGCTTGGCTACCTTCCGGGATGAAAAACTGTTTTTT. Translating gives CASSLATFRDEKLFF. Based on the CDR3 plus reference TRBV5-5 and TRBJ1-4, the full variable domain is DAGVTQSPTHLIKTRGQQVTLRCSPISGHKSVSWYQQVLGQGPQFIFQYYEKEERGRGNFPDRFSARQFPNYSSELNVNALLLGDSALYLCASSLATFRDEKLFFGSGTQLSVL.

This clonotype was detected many times. The chain employs TRBV4-2 and TRBJ2-1; 11 nucleotides match TRBD2. Germline trimming cut 4 bases from V and 8 bases from J; bases unmatched to any gene: 4. Per germline, CDR1 LGHNA and CDR2 YNFKEQ. This CDR3 has 14 residues. DNA for the CDR3: TGTGCCAGCAGCCCCACTAGCGGGGGCGATGAGCAGTTCTTC. Residues: CASSPTSGGDEQFF.

This clonotype was seen many times. The chain links TRBV5-6 to TRBJ2-7; TRBD2 matches at 7 bases. Germline V lookup: CDR1 SGHDT, CDR2 YYEEEE. The CDR3 runs to 14 residues. V was pared by 4 bases and J by 2 bases, with 6 bases of the junction left unmatched. The chain's CDR3 is CASSRWDYPYEQYF. The CDR3 nucleotides are TGTGCCAGCAGCAGATGGGACTACCCCTACGAGCAGTACTTC.

This clonotype was recorded at least ten times. V and J are TRBV11-2 and TRBJ2-3, with D perhaps matching TRBD2 (6 bases). The germline V and J ends were trimmed by 1 base and 4 bases, with 12 bases remaining between them. Per the germline V gene, CDR1 is SGHAT and CDR2 is FQNNGV. This CDR3 has 15 amino acids. CDR3 DNA sequence: TGTGCCAGCAGCTTAGCCCATACGGGGGCAGATACGCAGTATTTT. The encoded protein is CASSLAHTGADTQYF.

The rearrangement joins TRBV14 to TRBJ1-6; D is unclear. Trimming left V 7 bases short and J 0 bases short, with 19 bases between. The CDR3 runs to 18 residues. The V gene's germline CDR1 is SGHDN and CDR2 FVKESK. The CDR3 here is CASTPSVTASSYNSPLHF. As DNA, the CDR3 is TGTGCCAGCACCCCCTCGGTAACTGCCAGCTCCTATAATTCACCCCTCCACTTT.

This clonotype came up many times. The chain couples TRBV29-1 to TRBJ2-1; no definite D call. Germline CDR1 is SQVTM and CDR2 is ANQGSEA. The length of the CDR3 is 17 residues. Trimming removed 0 bases from V and 3 bases from J, with 18 bases in between. The chain's CDR3 is CSVEDPTELWDYNEQFF. The DNA for the CDR3 is TGCAGCGTTGAAGACCCCACAGAACTTTGGGACTACAATGAGCAGTTCTTC.

This clonotype was counted many times. This chain connects TRBV28 to TRBJ2-3, with D possibly TRBD1 on 5 matching bases. The CDR3 is 12 residues long. Germline CDR1 is MDHEN and CDR2 is SYDVKM. The V end lost 5 bases, the J end lost 7 bases, and 10 bases lay between the germline ends. This chain's CDR3 is CASSHDSYTQYF. For the CDR3, the DNA is TGTGCCAGCAGTCATGACAGTTATACGCAGTATTTT.

This clonotype was counted many times. The chain uses TRBV14 and TRBJ1-1; 8 nucleotides match TRBD1. The length of the CDR3 is 18 residues. The trim removed 4 bases at V and 0 bases at J, leaving 13 bases unmatched. Germline V CDR1 and CDR2: SGHDN, FVKESK. The CDR3 sequence: CASSPGGPRPMLNTEAFF. The CDR3 nucleotides are TGTGCCAGCAGCCCAGGGGGCCCCCGCCCCATGTTGAACACTGAAGCTTTCTTT.

This clonotype was recorded at least ten times. The gene calls are TRBV10-1 and TRBJ2-4; D is perhaps TRBD1 or TRBD2 (5 bases each). The CDR3 runs 16 residues. Trimming pared 0 bases from V and 0 bases from J, leaving 9 bases between. Germline V lookup: CDR1 WNHNN, CDR2 SYGVQD (reference sequence). The DNA of the CDR3 is TGCGCCAGCAGTGAGTCTTATGGGGGAGCCAAAAACATTCAGTACTTC. This sequence encodes CASSESYGGAKNIQYF.

V usage is TRBV20-1 and J usage is TRBJ2-2, with D tentatively TRBD1 or TRBD2 (6 bases each). This CDR3 contains 15 residues. V shed 6 bases and J shed 0 bases, with 14 bases lying between them. The germline gives CDR1 DFQATT, CDR2 SNEGSKA (reference sequence). The CDR3 loop is CSATMGGANTGELFF. The DNA for the CDR3 is TGCAGTGCCACCATGGGGGGCGCGAACACCGGGGAGCTGTTTTTT.

The chain joins TRBV28 to TRBJ1-4, with D maybe TRBD1 (5 bases). The germline V gene encodes CDR1 MDHEN and CDR2 SYDVKM. The germline V and J ends were trimmed by 7 bases and 2 bases, with 23 bases remaining between them. There are 18 residues in the CDR3. In DNA, the CDR3 is TGTGCCAGCACTTTCCGGTGGGAGGGGATCTCCACTAATGAAAAACTGTTTTTT. Translated: CASTFRWEGISTNEKLFF.

This clonotype showed up many times. The chain joins TRBV5-1 to TRBJ2-2, with D maybe TRBD1 (6 bases). CDR3 length equals 14 residues. Germline CDR1 is SGHRS and CDR2 is YFSETQ. V was cut by 4 bases and J by 5 bases, with 12 bases left in between. The CDR3 sequence is CASSAGTQTGELFF. The DNA for the CDR3 is TGCGCCAGCAGCGCCGGGACACAGACCGGGGAGCTGTTTTTT.

This clonotype was picked up many times. The chain combines TRBV11-2 with TRBJ2-3, with D possibly being TRBD1 (6 bases). This CDR3 has 14 amino acids. Trimming removed 5 bases from V and 2 bases from J, with 11 bases in between. Germline CDR1 and CDR2: SGHAT and FQNNGV. CDR3 nucleotides: TGTGCCAGCAGCGCGGACAGAATCACAGATACGCAGTATTTT. Translated: CASSADRITDTQYF.

This clonotype was recorded many times. This sequence joins TRBV7-9 and TRBJ1-1; D is unresolved. CDR3 length: 15 amino acids. The V and J ends lost 5 bases and 4 bases respectively, with 17 bases between them. CDR1 SEHNR and CDR2 FQNEAQ come from the germline V gene (reference sequence). CDR3 region: CASSIPNDSGTEAFF. CDR3 coding DNA: TGTGCCAGCAGCATCCCCAACGATAGTGGCACTGAAGCTTTCTTT. Full variable domain (missing parts from reference TRBV7-9 and TRBJ1-1): DTGVSQNPRHKITKRGQNVTFRCDPISEHNRLYWYRQTLGQGPEFLTYFQNEAQLEKSRLLSDRFSAERPKGSFSTLEIQRTEQGDSAMYLCASSIPNDSGTEAFFGQGTRLTVV.

This clonotype was found many times. This chain connects TRBV25-1 to TRBJ1-1; unclear D gene. The CDR3 covers 15 residues. Germline CDR1 is MGHDK and CDR2 is SYGVNS. V shed 5 bases and J shed 0 bases, with 13 bases lying between them. The CDR3 DNA reads TGTGCCAGCAGTCAGTCCATAGCCCTGAACACTGAAGCTTTCTTT. It specifies CASSQSIALNTEAFF.

The CDR3 region is CASSTQYTEAFF. The CDR3 DNA is TGTGCCAGCAGTACTCAGTACACTGAAGCTTTCTTT. The chain has TRBV6-5 and TRBJ1-1; no definite D call. The CDR3 has 12 residues. Germline V gives CDR1 MNHEY, CDR2 SVGAGI. The V end was cut by 5 bases, the J end by 3 bases, with 7 bases between.